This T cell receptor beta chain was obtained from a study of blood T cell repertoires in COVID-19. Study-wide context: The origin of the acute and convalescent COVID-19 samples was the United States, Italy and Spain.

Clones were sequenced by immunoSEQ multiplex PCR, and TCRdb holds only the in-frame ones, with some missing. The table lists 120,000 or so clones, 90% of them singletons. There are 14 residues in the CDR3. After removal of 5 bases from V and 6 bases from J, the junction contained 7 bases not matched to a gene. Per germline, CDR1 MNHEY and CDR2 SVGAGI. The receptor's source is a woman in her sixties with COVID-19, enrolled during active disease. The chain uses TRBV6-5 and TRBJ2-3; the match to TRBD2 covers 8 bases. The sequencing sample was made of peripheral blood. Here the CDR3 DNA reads TGTGCCAGCAGTCAGAATCGGGGGGGTGATACGCAGTATTTT. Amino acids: CASSQNRGGDTQYF.